This T cell receptor beta chain derives from a study of molecular identifiers for immune sequencing clone quantification. Broader study findings: Amid roughly 1 million naive cells, spiked Jurkat TCR RNA from one cell was reportedly still detectable. More than 97% of effector molecules, versus under 1% of naive-cell molecules, belonged to clones above 20 RNA copies.

Per the germline V gene, CDR1 is SGHNT and CDR2 is YENEEA. The CDR3 consists of 16 residues. V dropped 5 bases and J dropped 3 bases, with 18 bases sitting between them. TCRdb fed the PCR reads into MiXCR, producing one record per CDR3 protein. Here the sample spans 85,000 to 100,000 distinct CDR3 sequences, approximately 25% being singletons. This clonotype was counted many times. As yet, its antigen is unknown. Naive CD8 T cells were sorted as CD8+CD4-CCR7+CD45RA+. This clonotype was sampled from a human donor in good health. Some libraries in this study had Jurkat cell RNA spiked in. Sequencing was carried out using naive CD8+ T cells from blood, with Jurkat cell RNA spiked in. The subset: FACS-sorted CD8+CD4-CCR7+CD45RA+ naive T cells. The rearrangement links TRBV11-3 to TRBJ2-3; D possibly uses TRBD1 or TRBD2 (6 bases each). The CDR3 DNA is TGTGCCAGCAGCCTTAACGAGGGGGGCGGTACAGATACGCAGTATTTT. Translating it yields CASSLNEGGGTDTQYF.